One T cell receptor (beta chain) is described in this entry. Its antigen is unknown. This sample is drawn from a study of cytotoxic CD8 clonotypes in ibrutinib-treated CLL. Trimming took 1 base from V and 7 from J, leaving 13 bases between them. Germline CDR1 and CDR2: SGHVS and FQNEAQ. The CDR3 covers 15 residues. The data were produced by immunoSEQ multiplex PCR, yet TCRdb's version contains in-frame clones alone and is incomplete. The sample has a few hundred thousand clones; over 60% are singletons. Study-wide findings and caveats: Public clonotypes proved infrequent, and on treatment they shrank or remained steady.

The sequenced sample was PBMCs, obtained after 36 months of ibrutinib treatment. V and J are TRBV7-8 and TRBJ2-2; tentatively, D is TRBD2 (5 bases). This clonotype was obtained from a human donor with chronic lymphocytic leukemia. CDR3 protein: CASSLGRPGDGELFF. CDR3 nucleotides: TGTGCCAGCAGCTTAGGGAGGCCGGGCGACGGGGAGCTGTTTTTT.